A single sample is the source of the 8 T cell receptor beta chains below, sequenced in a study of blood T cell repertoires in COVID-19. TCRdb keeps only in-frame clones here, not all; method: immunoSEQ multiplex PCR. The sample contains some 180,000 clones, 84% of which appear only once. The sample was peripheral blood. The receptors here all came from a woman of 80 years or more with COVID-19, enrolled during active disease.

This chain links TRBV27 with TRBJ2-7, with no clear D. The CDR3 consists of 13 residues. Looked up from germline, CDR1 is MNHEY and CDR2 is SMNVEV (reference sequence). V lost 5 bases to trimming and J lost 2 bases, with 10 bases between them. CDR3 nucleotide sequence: TGTGCCAGCAGTGGGCAGATTACCTACGAGCAGTACTTC. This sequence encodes CASSGQITYEQYF.

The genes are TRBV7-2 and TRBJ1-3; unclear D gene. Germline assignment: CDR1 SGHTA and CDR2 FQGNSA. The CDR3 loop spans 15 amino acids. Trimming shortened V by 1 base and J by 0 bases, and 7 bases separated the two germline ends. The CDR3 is CASSLDSYSGNTIYF. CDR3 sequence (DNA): TGTGCCAGCAGCTTAGACTCCTACTCTGGAAACACCATATATTTT.

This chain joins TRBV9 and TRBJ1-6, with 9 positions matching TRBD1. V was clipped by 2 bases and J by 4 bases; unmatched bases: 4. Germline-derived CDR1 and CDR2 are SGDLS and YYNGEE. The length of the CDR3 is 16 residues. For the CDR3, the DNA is TGTGCCAGCAGCGTTGGGACAGGGTTTTATAATTCACCCCTCCACTTT. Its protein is CASSVGTGFYNSPLHF.

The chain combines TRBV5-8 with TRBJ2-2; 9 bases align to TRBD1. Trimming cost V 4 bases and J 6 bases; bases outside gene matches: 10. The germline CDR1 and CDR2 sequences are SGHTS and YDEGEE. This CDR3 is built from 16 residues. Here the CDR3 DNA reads TGTGCCAGCAGCCTTCGGGACAGGGTGCGCCCCGGGGAGCTGTTTTTT. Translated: CASSLRDRVRPGELFF.

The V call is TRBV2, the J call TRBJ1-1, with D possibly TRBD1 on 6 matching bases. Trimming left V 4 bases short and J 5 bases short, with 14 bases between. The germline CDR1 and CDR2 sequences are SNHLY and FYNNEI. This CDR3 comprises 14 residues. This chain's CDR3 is CASSVNREETEAFF. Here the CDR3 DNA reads TGTGCCAGCAGTGTAAACAGGGAAGAAACTGAAGCTTTCTTT. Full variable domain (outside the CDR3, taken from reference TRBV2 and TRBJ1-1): EPEVTQTPSHQVTQMGQEVILRCVPISNHLYFYWYRQILGQKVEFLVSFYNNEISEKSEIFDDQFSVERPDGSNFTLKIRSTKLEDSAMYFCASSVNREETEAFFGQGTRLTVV.

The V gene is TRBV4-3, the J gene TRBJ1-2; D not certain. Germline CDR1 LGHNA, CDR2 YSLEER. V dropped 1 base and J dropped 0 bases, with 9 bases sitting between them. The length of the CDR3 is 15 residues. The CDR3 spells CASSQVHRANYGYTF. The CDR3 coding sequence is TGCGCCAGCAGCCAAGTACACAGAGCTAACTATGGCTACACCTTC.

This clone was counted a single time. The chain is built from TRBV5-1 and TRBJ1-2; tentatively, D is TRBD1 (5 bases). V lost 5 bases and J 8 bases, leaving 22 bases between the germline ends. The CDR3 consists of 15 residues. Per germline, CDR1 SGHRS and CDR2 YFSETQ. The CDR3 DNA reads TGCGCCAGCAGTAAGAACTCGGACAAGTGGCTAGGCTACACCTTC. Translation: CASSKNSDKWLGYTF.

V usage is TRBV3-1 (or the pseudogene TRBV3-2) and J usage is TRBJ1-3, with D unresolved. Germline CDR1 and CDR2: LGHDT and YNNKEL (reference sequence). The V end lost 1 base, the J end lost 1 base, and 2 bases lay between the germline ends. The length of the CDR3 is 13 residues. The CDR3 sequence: CASSQASGNTIYF. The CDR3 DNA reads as TGTGCCAGCAGCCAAGCTTCTGGAAACACCATATATTTT.